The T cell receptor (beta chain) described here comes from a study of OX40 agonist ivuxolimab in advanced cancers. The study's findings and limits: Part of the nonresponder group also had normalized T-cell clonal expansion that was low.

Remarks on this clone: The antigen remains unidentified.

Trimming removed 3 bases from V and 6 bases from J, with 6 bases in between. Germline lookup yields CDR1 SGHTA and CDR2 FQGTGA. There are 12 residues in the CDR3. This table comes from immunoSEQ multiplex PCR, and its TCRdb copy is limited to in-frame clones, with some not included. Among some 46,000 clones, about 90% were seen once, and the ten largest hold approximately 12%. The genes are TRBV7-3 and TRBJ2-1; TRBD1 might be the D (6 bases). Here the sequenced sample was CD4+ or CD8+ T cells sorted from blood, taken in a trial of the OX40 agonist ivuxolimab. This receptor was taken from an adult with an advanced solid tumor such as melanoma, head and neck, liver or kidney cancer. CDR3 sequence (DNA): TGTGCCAGCAGCTTGGGGGCCAATGAGCAGTTCTTC. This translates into CASSLGANEQFF.